This TCR beta chain stems from a study of blood T cell repertoires in COVID-19. The table came from immunoSEQ multiplex PCR; TCRdb's copy has only in-frame clones and leaves some out. Among over 200,000 clones listed, over 70% were seen once. This CDR3 comprises 15 residues. Germline V gene sequence: CDR1 SNHLY, CDR2 FYNNEI. The V end was cut by 2 bases, the J end by 2 bases, with 7 bases between. Before they entered the study, exposed participants had met a COVID-19 case within 2 weeks. The chain has TRBV2 and TRBJ2-6; tentatively, D is TRBD2 (5 bases). This TCR came from a young woman who had been exposed to COVID-19. Sequenced sample: PBMCs or T cells enriched from blood (not recorded which). CDR3 residues: CASSEQRTGANVLTF. The CDR3, as DNA: TGTGCCAGCAGTGAACAGCGGACTGGGGCCAACGTCCTGACTTTC.